This passage covers 32 T cell receptor beta chains from one sample sequenced in a study of circulating CD8 cells and anti-PD-1 response in melanoma. The QIAseq Immune Repertoire TCR panel built the libraries from around 15 ng of total RNA. MiXCR, applied by TCRdb to the reads, yields one record per CDR3 protein. The sample has about 1,200 distinct CDR3 sequences; roughly 6.2% are singletons. From live CD3+CD8+TCRalphabeta+ cells, four PD-1 and/or TIGIT subsets were sorted. The sample consisted of CD8+ T cells from PBMCs, taken at baseline or after one month of anti-PD-1 therapy (not recorded which). The receptor source for this set is a human donor with melanoma.

By sample fraction, this clonotype is medium-sized. The chain joins TRBV19 to TRBJ2-3, with 8 bases that match TRBD1. In germline, CDR1 is LNHDA, CDR2 SQIVND (reference sequence). The V gene end was trimmed by 8 bases and the J gene end by 5 bases; junction bases not matched to a gene: 6. The CDR3 loop spans 13 amino acids. The CDR3 DNA sequence: TGTGCCAGTGACGACAGGGGAAGAGATACGCAGTATTTT. Encoded protein: CASDDRGRDTQYF.

By share, this clonotype counts as medium-sized. The chain employs TRBV4-3 and TRBJ2-5; possible D gene TRBD1, 6 bases. The CDR3 has 13 amino acids. Deletions cut 4 bases from V and 4 bases from J, with 10 bases between. CDR1 is LGHNA, CDR2 YSLEER, per germline. The CDR3, as DNA: TGCGCCAGCAGCCTAAGGGGGAGAGAGACCCAGTACTTC. This gives the protein CASSLRGRETQYF.

Judged by abundance, this clonotype is medium-sized (0.01 to 0.1%). CDR3 coding DNA: TGTGCCAGCAGTTTAGGACTTTCTACTAGCACAGATACGCAGTATTTT. This encodes CASSLGLSTSTDTQYF. The chain recombines TRBV28 with TRBJ2-3, with TRBD2 as a possible D gene (5 bases). The germline CDR1 and CDR2 sequences are MDHEN and SYDVKM. The CDR3 loop spans 16 amino acids. V dropped 2 bases and J dropped 0 bases, with 12 bases sitting between them.

J is TRBJ2-7 and V is TRBV11-3; 12 nucleotides match TRBD2. V lost 1 base, J lost 5 bases, and 6 bases stayed unmatched. The germline V gene has CDR1 SGHNT and CDR2 YENEEA. The length of the CDR3 is 16 residues. The CDR3 region has the DNA TGTGCCAGCAGCTTAGGGGGACTAGCGGGCAGGAACGAGCAGTACTTC. This gives the protein CASSLGGLAGRNEQYF.

This clonotype is labeled as medium-sized. The CDR3 reads CASSEEGLADYEQYF. The CDR3 DNA is TGTGCCAGCAGTGAAGAGGGACTAGCGGACTACGAGCAGTACTTC. The chain couples TRBV2 to TRBJ2-7, with 11 bases identical to TRBD2. With V trimmed by 1 base and J by 3 bases, 2 bases remained unmatched. The CDR3 totals 15 residues. CDR1 is SNHLY, CDR2 FYNNEI, per germline. Complete variable domain (other parts from reference TRBV2 and TRBJ2-7): EPEVTQTPSHQVTQMGQEVILRCVPISNHLYFYWYRQILGQKVEFLVSFYNNEISEKSEIFDDQFSVERPDGSNFTLKIRSTKLEDSAMYFCASSEEGLADYEQYFGPGTRLTVT.

This clonotype is large in the sample. This chain joins TRBV4-2 and TRBJ2-7; no firm D call. There are 13 residues in the CDR3. Germline V gives CDR1 LGHNA, CDR2 YNFKEQ. Trimming removed 2 bases at V and 1 base at J, with 6 bases between. The CDR3 DNA follows: TGTGCCAGCAGCCAATCCCAGTCCTACGAGCAGTACTTC. Translation gives CASSQSQSYEQYF.

This clonotype counts as medium-sized. This sequence joins TRBV29-1 and TRBJ2-2; D gene uncertain. V was cut by 1 base and J by 5 bases, with 5 bases left in between. The CDR3 loop spans 12 amino acids. Germline assignment: CDR1 SQVTM and CDR2 ANQGSEA. The CDR3 sequence: CSVEGWTGELFF. The CDR3, as DNA: TGCAGCGTTGAAGGATGGACCGGGGAGCTGTTTTTT.

Sample share makes this clonotype large. This chain joins TRBV11-2 and TRBJ2-7; D gene unclear. In germline, CDR1 is SGHAT, CDR2 FQNNGV. V lost 1 base and J 5 bases, leaving 3 bases between the germline ends. The CDR3 covers 11 residues. The CDR3 DNA reads as TGTGCCAGCAGCTTAGCCAACGAGCAGTACTTC. Translated, it gives CASSLANEQYF.

This clonotype ranks as large. This chain's CDR3 is CASESRPVYSNQPQHF. The CDR3 coding sequence is TGTGCCAGCGAATCCCGTCCGGTTTATAGCAATCAGCCCCAGCATTTT. V gene TRBV2 combines with J gene TRBJ1-5; D not certain. V lost 8 bases and J lost 0, with 17 bases in between. From germline, CDR1 is SNHLY and CDR2 FYNNEI. This CDR3 is built from 16 residues.

Within the sample, this clonotype is large. The chain has TRBV19 and TRBJ2-1, with 7 bases fitting TRBD1. The CDR3 has 15 residues. The germline V gene encodes CDR1 LNHDA and CDR2 SQIVND (reference sequence). Losses at the gene ends were 8 bases for V and 4 bases for J; bases not matched to a gene: 11. CDR3: CASAQGDLGYNEQFF. Written as DNA, the CDR3 is TGTGCCAGTGCTCAGGGGGACCTGGGATACAATGAGCAGTTCTTC.

In its sample, this clonotype ranks as medium-sized. The rearrangement joins TRBV7-9 to TRBJ2-7, with a tentative D call TRBD1 (5 bases). The CDR3 runs 14 residues. The germline V gene has CDR1 SEHNR and CDR2 FQNEAQ (reference sequence). V lost 3 bases to trimming and J lost 7 bases, with 16 bases between them. CDR3 nucleotides: TGTGCCAGCAGCTTCAGTGGGGCTTTGGGTGAGCAGTACTTC. As protein: CASSFSGALGEQYF.

Relative to its sample, this clonotype is medium-sized. This chain connects TRBV19 to TRBJ1-1, with D uncertain. This CDR3 spans 15 amino acids. Trimming removed 0 bases from V and 1 base from J, with 9 bases in between. Germline CDR1 LNHDA, CDR2 SQIVND (reference sequence). The CDR3 loop is CASSIERTANTEAFF. The DNA of the CDR3 is TGTGCCAGTAGTATAGAACGGACGGCGAACACTGAAGCTTTCTTT.

This clonotype is classed as medium-sized. This chain connects TRBV24-1 to TRBJ2-7; D is perhaps TRBD1 or TRBD2 (6 bases each). Trimming left V 4 bases short and J 2 bases short, with 17 bases between. Germline V CDR1 and CDR2: KGHDR, SFDVKD. The CDR3 spans 16 residues. The DNA of the CDR3 is TGTGCCACCAGTGACCCCGCTGGGGGGCAGCCCTACGAGCAGTACTTC. This encodes CATSDPAGGQPYEQYF.

This clonotype is labeled as medium-sized. The chain combines TRBV19 with TRBJ2-7, with 8 positions matching TRBD2. After removal of 0 bases from V and 2 bases from J, the junction contained 3 bases not matched to a gene. Germline-derived CDR1 and CDR2 are LNHDA and SQIVND (reference sequence). The CDR3 is 15 amino acids. CDR3 coding DNA: TGTGCCAGTAGTATAGACGGGAGGGGCGCCTACGAGCAGTACTTC. This gives the protein CASSIDGRGAYEQYF.

In its sample, this clonotype ranks as large. The genes are TRBV29-1 and TRBJ1-2; D not certain. The CDR3 loop spans 14 amino acids. Germline V gene lookup returns CDR1 SQVTM and CDR2 ANQGSEA. Trimming left V 8 bases short and J 2 bases short, with 18 bases between. CDR3 nucleotide sequence: TGCAGCTCGTTGATGACCGGCCCCAACTATGGCTACACCTTC. It codes for CSSLMTGPNYGYTF.

Sample share makes this clonotype medium-sized. J is TRBJ2-7 and V is TRBV5-6; 9 nucleotides line up with TRBD1. V shed 4 bases, J shed 2 bases, and the junction held 16 bases outside the gene matches. The CDR3 has 18 amino acids. Germline CDR1 is SGHDT and CDR2 is YYEEEE. The CDR3 region is CASSAPGQGSVPTYEQYF. The CDR3 DNA is TGTGCCAGCAGCGCCCCGGGACAGGGTAGCGTCCCGACCTACGAGCAGTACTTC.

By its share, this clonotype is medium-sized. The rearrangement uses TRBV19 and TRBJ2-7; D remains ambiguous. The CDR3 is 16 amino acids. Germline CDR1 LNHDA, CDR2 SQIVND (reference sequence). V gave up 0 bases and J gave up 0 bases, with 12 bases separating them. CDR3: CASSIDSGLSSYEQYF. The DNA of the CDR3 is TGTGCCAGTAGTATAGACTCCGGTCTGAGCTCCTACGAGCAGTACTTC.

By share, this clonotype ranks as medium-sized. The chain links TRBV20-1 to TRBJ2-7, with 7 bases matching TRBD1. The CDR3 is 15 residues long. Germline V gene lookup returns CDR1 DFQATT and CDR2 SNEGSKA (reference sequence). V was pared by 3 bases and J by 0 bases, with 8 bases of the junction left unmatched. This chain's CDR3 is CSARDRDSSSYEQYF. The CDR3 DNA sequence: TGCAGTGCTAGGGACCGGGACAGTAGCTCCTACGAGCAGTACTTC.

This clonotype is termed medium-sized. The junction departs from germline at one end; a sequencing error may be responsible. The chain links TRBV4-1 to TRBJ1-1; D remains unclear. The germline gives CDR1 MGHRA, CDR2 YSYEKL. CDR3 size: 15 residues. The CDR3 protein is CASSEDRAPGTEAFF. The CDR3 region has the DNA TGCGCCAGCAGCGAAGACCGGGCCCCGGGAACTGAAGCTTTCTTT.

This clonotype is categorized as medium-sized (0.01 to 0.1%). The genes are TRBV28 and TRBJ2-1, with D hard to call. Germline-derived CDR1 and CDR2 are MDHEN and SYDVKM. The V and J ends lost 2 bases and 4 bases respectively, with 6 bases between them. CDR3 length: 13 amino acids. Here the CDR3 DNA reads TGTGCCAGCAGTTTACAGCTTTACAATGAGCAGTTCTTC. It is translated as CASSLQLYNEQFF. Supplemented by reference TRBV28 and TRBJ2-1, the full variable domain reads DVKVTQSSRYLVKRTGEKVFLECVQDMDHENMFWYRQDPGLGLRLIYFSYDVKMKEKGDIPEGYSVSREKKERFSLILESASTNQTSMYLCASSLQLYNEQFFGPGTRLTVL.

By share, this clonotype counts as medium-sized. The chain combines TRBV7-3 with TRBJ2-6; the D gene could be TRBD1 or TRBD2 (5 bases each). The germline gives CDR1 SGHTA, CDR2 FQGTGA. The length of the CDR3 is 17 residues. Trimming took 4 bases from V and 2 from J, leaving 15 bases between them. As DNA, the CDR3 is TGTGCCAGCAGCTCCCCCCAGGGAGTCACTGGGGCCAACGTCCTGACTTTC. Translation gives CASSSPQGVTGANVLTF.

This clonotype has only a few counts. The chain couples TRBV20-1 to TRBJ2-1; 9 nucleotides match TRBD2. Germline V lookup: CDR1 DFQATT, CDR2 SNEGSKA (reference sequence). The CDR3 covers 14 residues. The trim removed 1 base at V and 4 bases at J, leaving 2 bases unmatched. This CDR3 is CSARGLAGYNEQFF. As DNA, the CDR3 is TGCAGTGCTAGAGGCCTAGCGGGGTACAATGAGCAGTTCTTC.

By sample fraction, this clonotype is medium-sized. The V and J genes are TRBV27 and TRBJ2-7; the D gene is possibly TRBD2 (6 bases). Germline values: CDR1 MNHEY, CDR2 SMNVEV (reference sequence). Between the trimmed V and J ends, which lost 5 bases and 4 bases, there was a span of 15 bases. The CDR3 is 14 amino acids. The CDR3 is CASSGASEQYEQYF. The CDR3 DNA follows: TGTGCCAGCAGTGGGGCTAGCGAGCAATACGAGCAGTACTTC.

By sample fraction, this clonotype is large. V and J are TRBV28 and TRBJ2-7; D may be TRBD1 (5 bases). V was pared by 6 bases and J by 5 bases, with 23 bases between. The germline V gene encodes CDR1 MDHEN and CDR2 SYDVKM. This CDR3 spans 16 amino acids. This CDR3 reads CASRALTVGRKDEQYF. CDR3 nucleotides: TGTGCCAGCAGGGCCTTGACAGTGGGGCGGAAGGACGAGCAGTACTTC.

This clonotype qualifies as medium-sized (0.01 to 0.1%). This chain uses TRBV21-1 with TRBJ1-1. TRBV21-1 is flagged as a pseudogene. The CDR3 loop spans 14 amino acids. CDR3 sequence reads: CASSKAPVISEAFF. CDR3 sequence (DNA): TGTGCCAGCAGCAAAGCGCCGGTTATCAGTGAGGCTTTCTTT.

By proportion, this clonotype is large. The chain combines TRBV19 with TRBJ2-1; D may be TRBD1 (5 bases). Germline V gene sequence: CDR1 LNHDA, CDR2 SQIVND (reference sequence). Trimming took off 0 bases at V and 5 bases at J, with 14 bases between the two ends. The CDR3 loop spans 16 amino acids. The CDR3 loop reads CASSIEHDSGDNEQFF. The DNA of the CDR3 is TGTGCCAGTAGTATAGAACATGACAGTGGGGACAATGAGCAGTTCTTC.

This clonotype is termed medium-sized. CDR3 loop: CASSPGLEETQYF. Written as DNA, the CDR3 is TGTGCCAGCAGTCCGGGACTAGAAGAGACCCAGTACTTC. The gene calls are TRBV28 and TRBJ2-5; 8 bases agree with TRBD2. Germline CDR1 reads MDHEN; CDR2 reads SYDVKM. The V gene end was trimmed by 5 bases and the J gene end by 3 bases; junction bases not matched to a gene: 2. This CDR3 has 13 residues. The full variable domain, with the rest looked up from reference TRBV28 and TRBJ2-5, is DVKVTQSSRYLVKRTGEKVFLECVQDMDHENMFWYRQDPGLGLRLIYFSYDVKMKEKGDIPEGYSVSREKKERFSLILESASTNQTSMYLCASSPGLEETQYFGPGTRLLVL.

This clonotype was seen a few times. Since a much larger clone is just one base distant, this may be a read error. The genes are TRBV28 and TRBJ2-7; 9 bases are a match to TRBD1. Germline V gives CDR1 MDHEN, CDR2 SYDVKM. CDR3 size: 11 residues. The CDR3 DNA sequence: TGTACCAGCAGTTGGGACAGGGAAAGGGTATTC. It encodes CTSSWDRERVF.

This clonotype is hyperexpanded by share. J is TRBJ2-7 and V is TRBV19; D might be TRBD1 or TRBD2, each matching 5 bases. The CDR3 spans 16 residues. V lost 4 bases and J 0 bases, leaving 16 bases between the germline ends. Germline V gives CDR1 LNHDA, CDR2 SQIVND (reference sequence). Here the CDR3 reads CASSTHEGESSYEQYF. The DNA for the CDR3 is TGTGCCAGTAGTACCCACGAAGGGGAGAGCTCCTACGAGCAGTACTTC. The variable domain in full, completed from reference TRBV19 and TRBJ2-7, reads DGGITQSPKYLFRKEGQNVTLSCEQNLNHDAMYWYRQDPGQGLRLIYYSQIVNDFQKGDIAEGYSVSREKKESFPLTVTSAQKNPTAFYLCASSTHEGESSYEQYFGPGTRLTVT.

This clonotype is medium-sized in the sample. The rearrangement joins TRBV25-1 to TRBJ1-6; D is ambiguous. CDR3 size: 14 residues. Germline assignment: CDR1 MGHDK and CDR2 SYGVNS. V was cut by 10 bases and J by 0 bases, with 10 bases left in between. The CDR3 region has the DNA TGTGCCATGTCTGGGAGCTCCTATAATTCACCCCTCCACTTT. This sequence encodes CAMSGSSYNSPLHF.

Within the sample, this clonotype is large. The chain joins TRBV28 to TRBJ2-7; D possibly corresponds to TRBD1 (6 bases). The CDR3 runs 12 residues. V lost 6 bases, J lost 4 bases, and 10 bases lay in between. In germline, CDR1 is MDHEN, CDR2 SYDVKM. The CDR3 here is CASSLQGYEQYF. In DNA, the CDR3 is TGTGCCAGCAGCCTTCAGGGGTACGAGCAGTACTTC.

By share of the sample, this clonotype is large. The rearrangement joins TRBV27 to TRBJ2-2; D is unclear. The CDR3 loop spans 12 amino acids. Trimming took 11 bases from V and 7 from J, leaving 14 bases between them. Per germline, CDR1 MNHEY and CDR2 SMNVEV (reference sequence). CDR3 DNA sequence: TGTGCCGTGTGTCAGGATAGCGGGGAGCTGTTTTTT. Protein product: CAVCQDSGELFF.